These 5 T cell receptor beta chains were all obtained from the same sample, sequenced in a study of technical replicates of blood from a handful of donors. Clones were sequenced by immunoSEQ multiplex PCR, and TCRdb holds only the in-frame ones, with some missing. The sample carries about 84,000 clones, around 93% recorded once. Sequences were obtained from T cells isolated from PBMCs. The receptors here all came from a human donor in good health.

The chain uses TRBV11-1 and TRBJ2-2, with a possible D match to TRBD1 (6 bases). Deletions cut 4 bases from V and 5 bases from J, with 14 bases between. The CDR3 is 15 residues long. Germline values: CDR1 SGHAT, CDR2 FQDESV (reference sequence). The CDR3 sequence: CASSSRGLKTGELFF. In DNA, the CDR3 is TGTGCCAGCAGCTCCAGGGGCCTAAAGACCGGGGAGCTGTTTTTT.

The chain links TRBV7-9 to TRBJ1-2, with D perhaps matching TRBD1 (5 bases). The germline CDR1 and CDR2 sequences are SEHNR and FQNEAQ (reference sequence). The CDR3 runs 16 residues. V lost 0 bases and J lost 2, with 13 bases in between. The CDR3 DNA reads as TGTGCCAGCAGCTTAGCTCTTTGGTCAGGGAACTATGGCTACACCTTC. As protein: CASSLALWSGNYGYTF.

The rearrangement uses TRBV6-1 and TRBJ1-5, with D unresolved. Germline CDR1 is MNHNS and CDR2 is SASEGT. This CDR3 comprises 11 residues. Trimming removed 7 bases at V and 13 bases at J, with 14 bases between. The CDR3 sequence: CASKGRPPQHF. The CDR3 DNA reads TGTGCCAGCAAAGGGAGACCGCCTCAGCATTTT.

This sequence joins TRBV6-5 and TRBJ2-7; possible D gene TRBD1, 6 bases. Germline V gene sequence: CDR1 MNHEY, CDR2 SVGAGI. V was shortened by 7 bases and J by 3 bases, with 16 bases between the two germline ends. The CDR3 length is 14 residues. CDR3 amino acids: CASNTGGGRYEQYF. In DNA form, the CDR3 reads TGTGCCAGCAACACTGGTGGGGGCCGCTACGAGCAGTACTTC.

The chain is built from TRBV10-3 and TRBJ2-7, with D perhaps TRBD1 (5 bases). The germline gives CDR1 ENHRY, CDR2 SYGVKD. The CDR3 has 14 residues. V was shortened by 2 bases and J by 5 bases, with 13 bases between the two germline ends. DNA of the CDR3: TGTGCCATCAGTGAGGGGGCTTCACTAAACGAGCAGTACTTC. Translation: CAISEGASLNEQYF.